Here is one TCR beta chain with its context. The antigen remains unidentified. The data stem from a study of radiation and T cells in renal cell carcinoma. The wider study: Nephrectomy followed 15 Gy stereotactic body radiation by 4 weeks.

Germline CDR1 is LNHDA and CDR2 is SQIVND (reference sequence). The ends lost 5 bases at V and 0 bases at J; junction bases unmatched: 3. The CDR3 runs 15 residues. Sequencing used immunoSEQ multiplex PCR; TCRdb keeps in-frame clones, though not all of them. Of some 130,000 clones listed, about 81% are singletons. Noted time point: blood 2 weeks post-SBRT. The treatment was: 15 Gy SBRT to primary tumor, nephrectomy 4 weeks later. Radiation-treated patients gave blood at baseline, week 2 and week 4. The patient's renal cell carcinoma had clear cell pathology. Study-level results: From baseline, blood top tumor clonotypes peaked at 2 weeks post-radiation.

Sample: blood, taken from a patient whose treatment included radiotherapy and nephrectomy. This TCR came from a woman aged 60-75 years with renal cell carcinoma. This chain uses TRBV19 with TRBJ2-1, with 8 bases lining up with TRBD1. The CDR3 DNA reads TGTGCCAGTAGTCCACAGGGGGACTCCTACAATGAGCAGTTCTTC. This codes for CASSPQGDSYNEQFF.